This T cell receptor beta chain came from a study of cytomegalovirus exposure and HLA in healthy donors. Study conclusions and caveats: Despite most TCR sequences being rare, some public TCRs occurred in many donors.

Between the trimmed V and J ends, which lost 2 bases and 8 bases, there was a span of 16 bases. The CDR3 spans 15 residues. Germline CDR1 is SGHTA and CDR2 is FQGTGA. 60 Vbeta and 13 Jbeta primers were used in PCR. Profiled with immunoSEQ multiplex PCR; TCRdb holds only in-frame clones, not every one. Of almost 200,000 clones listed, around 79% are singletons. A word on this clone: Its antigen is unidentified.

This chain connects TRBV7-3 to TRBJ2-1; D is undetermined. This sequence was found in a male donor in good health and CMV-seropositive. Material: PBMCs. CDR3 coding DNA: TGTGCCAGCAGCTTATTACTATCGCATACGGATGAGCAGTTCTTC. Translating gives CASSLLLSHTDEQFF.